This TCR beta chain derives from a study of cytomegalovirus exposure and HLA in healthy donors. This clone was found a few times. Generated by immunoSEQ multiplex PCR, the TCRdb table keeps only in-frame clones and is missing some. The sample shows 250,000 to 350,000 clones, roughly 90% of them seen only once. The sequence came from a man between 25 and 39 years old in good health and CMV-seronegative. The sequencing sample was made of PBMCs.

The CDR3 DNA reads as TGTGCCACATTTAGAGCGGCCAACTATGGCTACACCTTC. As protein: CATFRAANYGYTF. V is TRBV2 and J is TRBJ1-2, with D hard to call. This CDR3 region has 13 residues. Trimming left V 10 bases short and J 2 bases short, with 14 bases between. Germline CDR1 SNHLY, CDR2 FYNNEI.